Below are 29 T cell receptor beta chains sequenced from a single sample in a study of T cell changes during pregnancy in multiple sclerosis. Sequencing used immunoSEQ multiplex PCR; TCRdb keeps in-frame clones, though not all of them. This table has just under 65,000 clones, 91% appearing once. The sequencing here drew on peripheral blood, taken after pregnancy. The receptors stem from a female donor in good health, enrolled as a control in a pregnancy study.

This clone was picked up one time. CDR3 nucleotide sequence: TGTGCCAGCAGCCAGGACTTCAGCGGGGGTTTATCCTACGAGCAGTACTTC. Its translation: CASSQDFSGGLSYEQYF. This chain connects TRBV4-2 to TRBJ2-7; 8 positions match TRBD2. Unmatched junction bases numbered 11, after V lost 3 bases and J lost 1 base. The CDR3 sequence is 17 residues long. Germline CDR1 LGHNA, CDR2 YNFKEQ.

The J gene is TRBJ1-2, the V gene TRBV30; D might be TRBD1 (6 bases). CDR1 and CDR2 (germline): GTSNPN, SVGIG (reference sequence). This CDR3 is built from 14 residues. The V end was cut by 2 bases, the J end by 2 bases, with 12 bases between. CDR3 DNA: TGTGCCTGGAGTCGGGGGGGCCTCAACTATGGCTACACCTTC. Its protein product is CAWSRGGLNYGYTF.

This chain uses TRBV5-1 with TRBJ2-5, with TRBD1 identical over 8 bases. Trimming cost V 2 bases and J 2 bases; bases outside gene matches: 5. CDR1 is SGHRS and CDR2 is YFSETQ in the germline V gene. The CDR3 length is 15 residues. The CDR3 coding sequence is TGCGCCAGCAGCTTTCAGGGGGCGGCACAAGAGACCCAGTACTTC. This sequence encodes CASSFQGAAQETQYF. The full variable domain, in which reference TRBV5-1 and TRBJ2-5 provide the parts outside the CDR3, is KAGVTQTPRYLIKTRGQQVTLSCSPISGHRSVSWYQQTPGQGLQFLFEYFSETQRNKGNFPGRFSGRQFSNSRSEMNVSTLELGDSALYLCASSFQGAAQETQYFGPGTRLLVL.

This chain connects TRBV19 to TRBJ1-4; 12 nucleotides match TRBD1. With 6 bases clipped from V and 5 bases from J, the junction kept 13 bases outside the gene matches. CDR3 length: 18 residues. Germline CDR1 LNHDA, CDR2 SQIVND (reference sequence). The DNA for the CDR3 is TGTGCCAGTAGCCTGGGACAGGGGGCACGGGGGAGCAATGAAAAACTGTTTTTT. It specifies CASSLGQGARGSNEKLFF.

The chain couples TRBV7-9 to TRBJ2-7; 10 bases line up with TRBD2. Trimming at V came to 11 bases and at J to 4 bases, leaving 8 bases not matched to a gene. CDR3 length: 13 amino acids. The germline V gene has CDR1 SEHNR and CDR2 FQNEAQ (reference sequence). For the CDR3, the DNA is TGTGCCGGGATGCCGACTAGCGGGTACGAGCAGTACTTC. Its protein is CAGMPTSGYEQYF.

The V call is TRBV7-2, the J call TRBJ2-1, with TRBD1 matching over 8 bases. Germline V gene sequence: CDR1 SGHTA, CDR2 FQGNSA. The CDR3 contains 12 residues. V trimming: 8 bases; J trimming: 16 bases; junction bases outside the gene matches: 13. CDR3 region: CASGALGQGQFF. In DNA, the CDR3 is TGTGCCAGCGGAGCTTTAGGACAGGGTCAATTCTTC.

J is TRBJ2-3 and V is TRBV4-3; the match to TRBD2 covers 7 bases. The trim removed 6 bases at V and 2 bases at J, leaving 17 bases unmatched. The CDR3 is 18 amino acids. Germline V gives CDR1 LGHNA, CDR2 YSLEER. CDR3 protein: CASSEKGARGGNTDTQYF. For the CDR3, the DNA is TGCGCCAGCAGTGAGAAAGGGGCTCGCGGGGGTAACACAGATACGCAGTATTTT.

This clone was found once. The chain links TRBV28 to TRBJ1-5; TRBD1 might be the D (5 bases). Germline CDR1 is MDHEN and CDR2 is SYDVKM. The CDR3 totals 16 residues. The V gene lost 7 bases and the J gene lost 0 bases, with 16 bases spanning the gap. The CDR3 sequence: CASTGQYTYSNQPQHF. The DNA of the CDR3 is TGTGCCAGCACCGGACAATACACATATAGCAATCAGCCCCAGCATTTT.

CDR3 sequence (DNA): TGTGCCAGCAGCGTAGCAGGGACAGAGGGCACCGGGGAGCTGTTTTTT. It is translated as CASSVAGTEGTGELFF. The chain employs TRBV9 and TRBJ2-2, with 7 bases fitting TRBD1. In germline, CDR1 is SGDLS, CDR2 YYNGEE. This CDR3 contains 16 residues. Trimming cost V 0 bases and J 4 bases; bases outside gene matches: 6. Supplemented by reference TRBV9 and TRBJ2-2, the full variable domain reads DSGVTQTPKHLITATGQRVTLRCSPRSGDLSVYWYQQSLDQGLQFLIQYYNGEERAKGNILERFSAQQFPDLHSELNLSSLELGDSALYFCASSVAGTEGTGELFFGEGSRLTVL.

Ten or more counts support this clone. The V call is TRBV30, the J call TRBJ1-1; perhaps TRBD1 as D (6 bases). Trimming stripped 3 bases from V and 10 bases from J, with 18 bases between. The CDR3 length is 13 residues. CDR1 and CDR2 from the germline V gene are GTSNPN and SVGIG (reference sequence). CDR3 DNA sequence: TGTGCCTGGAGGTTCGGGACATCAGGAGGAGCTTTCTTT. Its protein is CAWRFGTSGGAFF. Full variable domain (missing parts from reference TRBV30 and TRBJ1-1): SQTIHQWPATLVQPVGSPLSLECTVEGTSNPNLYWYRQAAGRGLQLLFYSVGIGQISSEVPQNLSASRPQDRQFILSSKKLLLSDSGFYLCAWRFGTSGGAFFGQGTRLTVV.

The chain joins TRBV7-9 to TRBJ2-1; TRBD2 matches at 11 bases. CDR1 is SEHNR, CDR2 FQNEAQ, per germline (reference sequence). V lost 3 bases, J lost 8 bases, and 6 bases stayed unmatched. This CDR3 is built from 15 residues. CDR3 DNA: TGTGCCAGCAGCTTGCTAGCGGGGGGTGGCGATGAGCAGTTCTTC. It specifies CASSLLAGGGDEQFF.

The V gene is TRBV30, the J gene TRBJ2-2; D gene ambiguous. Germline values: CDR1 GTSNPN, CDR2 SVGIG (reference sequence). V was cut by 4 bases and J by 1 base, with 10 bases left in between. There are 14 residues in the CDR3. As DNA, the CDR3 is TGTGCCTGGACACGGTCCCTGAACACCGGGGAGCTGTTTTTT. Translated, it gives CAWTRSLNTGELFF.

This clone has a single count. The V and J genes are TRBV4-3 and TRBJ1-1; the D gene is possibly TRBD1 (5 bases). Germline CDR1 reads LGHNA; CDR2 reads YSLEER. Trimming pared 1 base from V and 3 bases from J, leaving 12 bases between. The CDR3 length is 15 residues. Here the CDR3 DNA reads TGCGCCAGCAGCCAAGGGGTGGGGGGGGACACTGAAGCTTTCTTT. Translated: CASSQGVGGDTEAFF.

The chain employs TRBV7-9 and TRBJ1-1; D is undetermined. From germline, CDR1 is SEHNR and CDR2 FQNEAQ (reference sequence). This CDR3 is built from 13 residues. V was clipped by 6 bases and J by 1 base, with 9 bases between them. CDR3 region: CASRSTENTEAFF. CDR3 sequence (DNA): TGTGCCAGCAGATCCACAGAGAACACTGAAGCTTTCTTT.

The count of this clone is one. The chain uses TRBV7-2 and TRBJ2-5; 10 bases agree with TRBD2. The CDR3 covers 15 residues. CDR1 SGHTA and CDR2 FQGNSA come from the germline V gene. The junction had 5 bases not matched to a gene; V was cut back by 7 bases and J by 0 bases. The CDR3 here is CASTSGLAHQETQYF. CDR3 coding DNA: TGTGCCAGCACCTCGGGACTAGCGCACCAAGAGACCCAGTACTTC.

The chain is built from TRBV18 and TRBJ2-5; 12 bases agree with TRBD2. The J segment lost 2 bases and the V segment lost 2 bases, leaving 3 bases of the junction unmatched. This CDR3 has 16 amino acids. Germline values: CDR1 KGHSH, CDR2 LQKENI. The CDR3 protein is CASSPSTSGGQETQYF. In DNA, the CDR3 is TGTGCCAGCTCACCATCGACTAGCGGGGGACAAGAGACCCAGTACTTC.

The chain is built from TRBV7-2 and TRBJ1-1; 7 bases align to TRBD1. CDR1 is SGHTA, CDR2 FQGNSA, per germline. CDR3 length: 16 residues. V was clipped by 0 bases and J by 11 bases; unmatched bases: 15. The CDR3 region has the DNA TGTGCCAGCAGCTTAGCGACGGGGGCCACAGGGGCGCGGGCTTTCTTT. Protein: CASSLATGATGARAFF.

V is TRBV7-2 and J is TRBJ2-1, with D tentatively TRBD1 (6 bases). Per germline, CDR1 SGHTA and CDR2 FQGNSA. The V end was cut by 5 bases, the J end by 8 bases, with 25 bases between. This CDR3 comprises 17 residues. The CDR3 region is CASSPGRSGGVPDEQFF. The CDR3 nucleotides are TGTGCCAGCAGCCCGGGGCGAAGTGGGGGCGTTCCCGATGAGCAGTTCTTC.

This sequence joins TRBV9 and TRBJ1-3; tentative D call: TRBD1 (5 bases). The germline CDR1 and CDR2 sequences are SGDLS and YYNGEE. The CDR3 runs 15 residues. V was pared by 0 bases and J by 4 bases, with 11 bases between. In DNA form, the CDR3 reads TGTGCCAGCAGCGTAGGGCAGGGCATGGGAAACACCATATATTTT. It yields the protein CASSVGQGMGNTIYF.

V usage is TRBV7-8 and J usage is TRBJ2-2, with 9 nucleotides matching TRBD1. Trimming cost V 2 bases and J 4 bases; bases outside gene matches: 8. CDR3 length equals 17 residues. CDR1 is SGHVS and CDR2 is FQNEAQ in the germline V gene. CDR3 nucleotides: TGTGCCAGCAGCTTAAGGGTACAGGGGGCCCGCACCGGGGAGCTGTTTTTT. Encoded protein: CASSLRVQGARTGELFF.

This clone was observed once. The chain uses TRBV27 and TRBJ2-3; the D gene is possibly TRBD2 (6 bases). V was pared by 4 bases and J by 3 bases, with 11 bases between. The CDR3 spans 14 residues. Germline CDR1 and CDR2: MNHEY and SMNVEV (reference sequence). Here the CDR3 reads CASSSRRETDTQYF. The CDR3 DNA reads TGTGCCAGCAGTTCGAGGAGGGAGACAGATACGCAGTATTTT.

The chain carries TRBV5-1 and TRBJ2-2; no clear D gene. CDR3 length: 14 amino acids. V lost 1 base, J lost 2 bases, and 6 bases lay in between. Germline values: CDR1 SGHRS, CDR2 YFSETQ. CDR3: CASSLTINTGELFF. The CDR3 nucleotides read TGCGCCAGCAGCTTGACAATTAACACCGGGGAGCTGTTTTTT.

V is TRBV29-1 and J is TRBJ2-5; tentative D call: TRBD2 (6 bases). Germline V lookup: CDR1 SQVTM, CDR2 ANQGSEA. V was shortened by 0 bases and J by 7 bases, with 12 bases between the two germline ends. The CDR3 loop spans 13 amino acids. The CDR3 DNA reads as TGCAGCGTTGAAGATGGGGGACTGGGGACCCAGTACTTC. Translating gives CSVEDGGLGTQYF.

J is TRBJ2-7 and V is TRBV6-5; possibly TRBD1 for D (6 bases). V lost 8 bases to trimming and J lost 6 bases, with 20 bases between them. This CDR3 contains 14 residues. Germline CDR1 reads MNHEY; CDR2 reads SVGAGI. CDR3 loop: CASANGMQGREQYF. The CDR3 coding sequence is TGTGCCAGCGCAAACGGAATGCAGGGGCGCGAGCAGTACTTC.

The CDR3 reads CASRRDRVTEAFF. CDR3 nucleotides: TGTGCCAGCCGACGGGACAGGGTCACTGAAGCTTTCTTT. V and J are TRBV18 and TRBJ1-1; 9 nucleotides match TRBD1. In germline, CDR1 is KGHSH, CDR2 LQKENI. The CDR3 consists of 13 residues. Germline trimming cut 8 bases from V and 4 bases from J; bases unmatched to any gene: 5.

The chain recombines TRBV4-1 with TRBJ2-3, with D possibly TRBD2 on 6 matching bases. The ends were cut back, 5 bases at V and 1 base at J, with 13 bases in the middle. This CDR3 comprises 15 residues. Germline-derived CDR1 and CDR2 are MGHRA and YSYEKL. The CDR3 region is CASSSSGSGTDTQYF. DNA for the CDR3: TGCGCCAGCAGCTCATCCGGGAGTGGCACAGATACGCAGTATTTT.

The V and J genes are TRBV19 and TRBJ1-2; D uncertain. This CDR3 contains 12 residues. V shed 5 bases and J shed 4 bases, with 8 bases lying between them. CDR1 and CDR2 from the germline V gene are LNHDA and SQIVND (reference sequence). DNA of the CDR3: TGTGCCAGTAGTCGGGGAGGCTATGGCTACACCTTC. Its protein is CASSRGGYGYTF.

The chain combines TRBV2 with TRBJ2-5; 7 bases fit TRBD2. After removal of 7 bases from V and 5 bases from J, the junction contained 10 bases not matched to a gene. This CDR3 is built from 14 residues. Germline V gene data show CDR1 as SNHLY and CDR2 as FYNNEI. The CDR3 is CASNSWGGRETQYF. The CDR3 nucleotides read TGTGCCAGCAACTCCTGGGGGGGGAGGGAGACCCAGTACTTC.

This rearrangement joins TRBV9 to TRBJ2-3, with D unclear. There are 13 residues in the CDR3. In germline, CDR1 is SGDLS, CDR2 YYNGEE. Trimming left V 5 bases short and J 2 bases short, with 9 bases between. The CDR3, as DNA: TGTGCCAGCAGTGTGGGCAACACAGATACGCAGTATTTT. Translation: CASSVGNTDTQYF.